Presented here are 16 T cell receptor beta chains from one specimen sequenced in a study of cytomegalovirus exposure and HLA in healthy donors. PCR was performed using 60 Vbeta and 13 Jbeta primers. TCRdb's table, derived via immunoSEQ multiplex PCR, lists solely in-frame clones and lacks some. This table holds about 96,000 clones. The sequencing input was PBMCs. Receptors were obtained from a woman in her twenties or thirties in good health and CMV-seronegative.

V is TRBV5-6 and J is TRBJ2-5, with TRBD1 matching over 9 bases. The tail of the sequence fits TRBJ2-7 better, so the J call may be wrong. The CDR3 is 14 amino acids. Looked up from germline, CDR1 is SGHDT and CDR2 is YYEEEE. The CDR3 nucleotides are TGTGCCAGCAGCTCCGGGACAGGGATCAACGAGCAGTACTTC. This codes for CASSSGTGINEQYF.

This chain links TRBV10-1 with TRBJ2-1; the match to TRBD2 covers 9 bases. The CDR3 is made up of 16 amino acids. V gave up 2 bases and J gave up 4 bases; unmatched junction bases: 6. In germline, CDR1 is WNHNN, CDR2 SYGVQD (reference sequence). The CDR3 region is CASSERKRGEYNEQFF. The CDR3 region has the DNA TGCGCCAGCAGTGAGCGTAAGCGGGGGGAATACAATGAGCAGTTCTTC.

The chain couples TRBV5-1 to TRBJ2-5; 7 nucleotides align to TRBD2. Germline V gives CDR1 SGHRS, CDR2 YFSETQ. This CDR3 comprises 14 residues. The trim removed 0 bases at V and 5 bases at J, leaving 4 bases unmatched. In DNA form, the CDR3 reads TGCGCCAGCAGCTTGGGGGCGGGGGAGGAGACCCAGTACTTC. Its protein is CASSLGAGEETQYF.

The CDR3: CASRRNPNGGENTGELFF. CDR3 DNA sequence: TGCGCCAGCAGACGCAATCCCAATGGGGGCGAGAACACCGGGGAGCTGTTTTTT. The chain links TRBV5-1 to TRBJ2-2; tentatively, D is TRBD1 (6 bases). The CDR3 loop spans 18 amino acids. Per the germline V gene, CDR1 is SGHRS and CDR2 is YFSETQ. The ends were cut back, 5 bases at V and 1 base at J, with 21 bases in the middle.

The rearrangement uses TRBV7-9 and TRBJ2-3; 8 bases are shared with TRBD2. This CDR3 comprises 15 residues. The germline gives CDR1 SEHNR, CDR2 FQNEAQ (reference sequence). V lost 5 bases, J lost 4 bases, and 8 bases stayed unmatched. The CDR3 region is CASSPSGSGPDTQYF. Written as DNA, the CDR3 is TGTGCCAGCAGCCCCAGCGGGAGCGGGCCAGATACGCAGTATTTT.

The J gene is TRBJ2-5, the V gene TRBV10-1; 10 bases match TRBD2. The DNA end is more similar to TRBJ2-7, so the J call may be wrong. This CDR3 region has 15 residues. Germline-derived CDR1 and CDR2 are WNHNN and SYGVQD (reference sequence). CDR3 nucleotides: TGCGCCAGCAGTGAAGGAGCGGGAGGGTCGTACGAGCAGTACTTC. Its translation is CASSEGAGGSYEQYF.

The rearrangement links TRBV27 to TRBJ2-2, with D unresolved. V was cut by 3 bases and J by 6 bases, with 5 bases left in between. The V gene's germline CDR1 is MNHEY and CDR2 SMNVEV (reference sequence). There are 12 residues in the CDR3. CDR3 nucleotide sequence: TGTGCCAGCAGTTTTAGTGCCGGGGAGCTGTTTTTT. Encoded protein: CASSFSAGELFF.

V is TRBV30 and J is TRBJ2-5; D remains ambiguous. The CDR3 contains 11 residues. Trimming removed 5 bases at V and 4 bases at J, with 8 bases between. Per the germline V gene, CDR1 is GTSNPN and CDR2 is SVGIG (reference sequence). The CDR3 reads CAWALAETQYF. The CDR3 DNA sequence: TGTGCCTGGGCCCTGGCAGAGACCCAGTACTTC. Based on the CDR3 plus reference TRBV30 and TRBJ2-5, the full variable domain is SQTIHQWPATLVQPVGSPLSLECTVEGTSNPNLYWYRQAAGRGLQLLFYSVGIGQISSEVPQNLSASRPQDRQFILSSKKLLLSDSGFYLCAWALAETQYFGPGTRLLVL.

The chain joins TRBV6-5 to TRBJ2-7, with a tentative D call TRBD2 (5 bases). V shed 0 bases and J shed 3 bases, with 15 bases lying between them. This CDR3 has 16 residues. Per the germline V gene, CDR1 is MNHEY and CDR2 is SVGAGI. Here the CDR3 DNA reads TGTGCCAGCAGTTACTCACTAGGCCAGAGGGTCTACGAGCAGTACTTC. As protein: CASSYSLGQRVYEQYF.

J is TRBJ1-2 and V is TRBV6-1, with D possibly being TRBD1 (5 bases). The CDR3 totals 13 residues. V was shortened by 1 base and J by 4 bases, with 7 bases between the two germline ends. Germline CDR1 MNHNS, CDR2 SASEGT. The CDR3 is CASSEGTPYGYTF. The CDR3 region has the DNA TGTGCCAGCAGTGAAGGGACACCCTATGGCTACACCTTC.

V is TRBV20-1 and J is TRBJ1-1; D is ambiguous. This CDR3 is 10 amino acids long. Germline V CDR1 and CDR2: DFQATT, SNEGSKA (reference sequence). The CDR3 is CKISGTEAFF. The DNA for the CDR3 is TGCAAGATCTCCGGCACTGAAGCTTTCTTT.

The CDR3 loop is CASSEPGQGYEQYF. The CDR3 region has the DNA TGTGCCAGCAGTGAACCGGGACAGGGCTACGAGCAGTACTTC. The chain combines TRBV6-1 with TRBJ2-7; 9 positions agree with TRBD1. Unmatched junction bases numbered 2, after V lost 2 bases and J lost 3 bases. This CDR3 has 14 residues. From germline, CDR1 is MNHNS and CDR2 SASEGT.

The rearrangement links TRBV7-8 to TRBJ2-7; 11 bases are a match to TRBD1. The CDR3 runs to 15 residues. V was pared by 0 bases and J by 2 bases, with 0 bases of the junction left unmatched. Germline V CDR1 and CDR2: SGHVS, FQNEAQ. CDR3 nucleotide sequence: TGTGCCAGCAGCTTAGCGGGACAGGGGGCCTACGAGCAGTACTTC. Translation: CASSLAGQGAYEQYF.

The CDR3 sequence: CAWNLEGGKNQPQHF. The CDR3 DNA reads as TGTGCCTGGAATCTTGAGGGAGGGAAGAATCAGCCCCAGCATTTT. The chain links TRBV30 to TRBJ1-5; D uncertain. There are 15 residues in the CDR3. Germline CDR1 and CDR2: GTSNPN and SVGIG (reference sequence). The V end lost 4 bases, the J end lost 4 bases, and 17 bases lay between the germline ends. Based on the CDR3 plus reference TRBV30 and TRBJ1-5, the full variable domain is SQTIHQWPATLVQPVGSPLSLECTVEGTSNPNLYWYRQAAGRGLQLLFYSVGIGQISSEVPQNLSASRPQDRQFILSSKKLLLSDSGFYLCAWNLEGGKNQPQHFGDGTRLSIL.

CDR3 amino acids: CASSGSGINYGYTF. Here the CDR3 DNA reads TGCGCCAGCAGCGGATCAGGGATTAACTATGGCTACACCTTC. The chain links TRBV5-1 to TRBJ1-2; weak D call: TRBD1 (5 bases). Germline V gene sequence: CDR1 SGHRS, CDR2 YFSETQ. This CDR3 contains 14 residues. V shed 4 bases and J shed 1 base, with 11 bases lying between them. Together with reference TRBV5-1 and TRBJ1-2, the CDR3 gives the full variable domain: KAGVTQTPRYLIKTRGQQVTLSCSPISGHRSVSWYQQTPGQGLQFLFEYFSETQRNKGNFPGRFSGRQFSNSRSEMNVSTLELGDSALYLCASSGSGINYGYTFGSGTRLTVV.

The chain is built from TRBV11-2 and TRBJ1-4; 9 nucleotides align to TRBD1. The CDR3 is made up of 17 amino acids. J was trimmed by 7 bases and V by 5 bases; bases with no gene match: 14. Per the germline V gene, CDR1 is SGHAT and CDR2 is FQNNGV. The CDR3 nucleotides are TGTGCCAGCAGCCTCAACCTGGGACAGGGAGGAGGTGAAAAACTGTTTTTT. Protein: CASSLNLGQGGGEKLFF.